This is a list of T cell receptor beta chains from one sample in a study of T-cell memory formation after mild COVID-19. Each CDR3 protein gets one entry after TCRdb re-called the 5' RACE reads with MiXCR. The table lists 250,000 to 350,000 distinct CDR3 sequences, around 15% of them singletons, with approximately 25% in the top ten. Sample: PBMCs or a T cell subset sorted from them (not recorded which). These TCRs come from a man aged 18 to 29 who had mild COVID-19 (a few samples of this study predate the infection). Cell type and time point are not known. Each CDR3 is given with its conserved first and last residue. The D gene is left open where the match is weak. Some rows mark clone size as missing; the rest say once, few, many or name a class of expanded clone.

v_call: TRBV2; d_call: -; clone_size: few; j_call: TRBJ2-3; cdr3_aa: CASKDQRSTDTQYF; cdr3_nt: TGTGCCAGCAAGGACCAGCGGAGCACAGATACGCAGTATTTT
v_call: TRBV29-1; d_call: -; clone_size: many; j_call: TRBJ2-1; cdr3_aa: CSGTGTPSYNEQFF; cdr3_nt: TGCAGCGGAACCGGGACCCCGTCCTACAATGAGCAGTTCTTC
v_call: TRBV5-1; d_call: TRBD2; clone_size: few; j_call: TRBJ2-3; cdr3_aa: CASSLESGGSTDTQYF; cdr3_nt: TGCGCCAGCAGCTTGGAAAGCGGGGGGTCCACAGATACGCAGTATTTT
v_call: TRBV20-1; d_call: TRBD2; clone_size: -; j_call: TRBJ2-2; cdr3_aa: CSATGLALPTGELFF; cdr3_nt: TGCAGTGCTACGGGACTAGCCCTACCCACCGGGGAGCTGTTTTTT
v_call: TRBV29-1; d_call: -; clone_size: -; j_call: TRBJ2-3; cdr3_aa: CSVVRGITDTQYF; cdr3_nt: TGCAGCGTTGTCCGGGGAATCACAGATACGCAGTATTTT
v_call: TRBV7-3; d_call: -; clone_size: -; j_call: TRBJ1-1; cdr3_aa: CASSSHPLGPGTEAFF; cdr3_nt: TGTGCCAGCAGCTCACACCCCCTCGGCCCGGGAACTGAAGCTTTCTTT
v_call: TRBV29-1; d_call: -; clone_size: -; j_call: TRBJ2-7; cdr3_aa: CSVSSGSEQYF; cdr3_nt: TGCAGCGTCTCCTCAGGGTCTGAGCAGTACTTC
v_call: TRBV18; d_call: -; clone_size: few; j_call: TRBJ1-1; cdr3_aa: CASSWGANVDTEAFF; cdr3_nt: TGTGCCAGCTCCTGGGGGGCGAATGTCGACACTGAAGCTTTCTTT
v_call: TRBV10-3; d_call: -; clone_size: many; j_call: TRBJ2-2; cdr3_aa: CAISEVSAANTGELFF; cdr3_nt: TGTGCCATCAGTGAGGTCTCAGCCGCGAACACCGGGGAGCTGTTTTTT
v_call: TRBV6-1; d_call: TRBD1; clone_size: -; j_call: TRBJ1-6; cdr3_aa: CASSPGQVQSPLHF; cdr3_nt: TGTGCCAGCAGTCCTGGACAGGTCCAATCACCCCTCCACTTT
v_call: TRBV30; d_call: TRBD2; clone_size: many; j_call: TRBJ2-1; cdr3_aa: CAWSTGLTGNEQFF; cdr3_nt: TGTGCCTGGAGTACGGGACTAACTGGCAATGAGCAGTTCTTC
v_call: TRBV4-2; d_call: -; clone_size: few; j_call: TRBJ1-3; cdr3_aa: CASSSASSGNTIYF; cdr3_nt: TGTGCCAGCAGCTCAGCTAGCTCTGGAAACACCATATATTTT
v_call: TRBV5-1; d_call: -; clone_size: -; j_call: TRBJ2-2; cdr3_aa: CASSLAPTGELFF; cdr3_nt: TGCGCCAGCAGCTTGGCCCCCACCGGGGAGCTGTTTTTT
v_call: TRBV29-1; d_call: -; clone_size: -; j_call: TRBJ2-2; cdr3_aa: CSGGDTGELFF; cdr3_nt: TGCAGCGGGGGGGACACCGGGGAGCTGTTTTTT